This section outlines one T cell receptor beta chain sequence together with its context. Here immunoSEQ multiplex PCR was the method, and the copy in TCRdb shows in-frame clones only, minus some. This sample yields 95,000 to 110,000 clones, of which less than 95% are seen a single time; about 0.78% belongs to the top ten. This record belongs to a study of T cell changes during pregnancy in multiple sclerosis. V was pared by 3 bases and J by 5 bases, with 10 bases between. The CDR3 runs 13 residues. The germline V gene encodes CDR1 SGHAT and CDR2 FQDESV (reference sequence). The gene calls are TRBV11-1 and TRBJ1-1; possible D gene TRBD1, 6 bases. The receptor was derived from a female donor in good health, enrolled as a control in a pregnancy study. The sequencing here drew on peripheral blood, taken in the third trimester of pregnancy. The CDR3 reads CASSLYRETEAFF. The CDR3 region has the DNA TGTGCCAGCAGCTTGTACAGGGAGACTGAAGCTTTCTTT.